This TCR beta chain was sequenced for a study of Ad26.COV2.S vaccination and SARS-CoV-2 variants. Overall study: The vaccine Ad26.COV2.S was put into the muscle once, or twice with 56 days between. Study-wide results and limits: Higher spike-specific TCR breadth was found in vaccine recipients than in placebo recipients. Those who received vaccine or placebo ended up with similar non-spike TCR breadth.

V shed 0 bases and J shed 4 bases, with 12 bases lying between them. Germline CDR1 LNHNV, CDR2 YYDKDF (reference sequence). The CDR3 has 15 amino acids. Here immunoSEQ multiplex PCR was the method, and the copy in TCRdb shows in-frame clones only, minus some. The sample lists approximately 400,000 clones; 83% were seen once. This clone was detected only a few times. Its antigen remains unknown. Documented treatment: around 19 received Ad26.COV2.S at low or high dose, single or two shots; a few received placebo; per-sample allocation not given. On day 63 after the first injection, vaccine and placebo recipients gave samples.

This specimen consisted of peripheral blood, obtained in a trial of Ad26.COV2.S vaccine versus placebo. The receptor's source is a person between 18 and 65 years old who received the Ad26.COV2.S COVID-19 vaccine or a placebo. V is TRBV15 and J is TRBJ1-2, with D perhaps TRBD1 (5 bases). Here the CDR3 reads CATSRDPGGGYGYTF. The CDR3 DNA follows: TGTGCCACCAGCAGAGATCCTGGCGGGGGCTATGGCTACACCTTC.